What follows describes a single TCR beta chain. What it recognizes is unknown. This entry is derived from a study of T cells expressing NK-cell markers. On the study more broadly: The TCR beta repertoires were obtained from sorted CD3+CD56+NKG2C+, CD3+CD56+NKG2C- and CD3+CD56-NKG2C+ T cells.

General study findings and limits: Of the CD8+ T cells in about 6 donors, roughly 1.0-7.5% belonged to dominant NKG2C+ clonotypes.

TCRdb reanalyzed the 5' RACE reads, giving one entry per CDR3 protein sequence and no DNA. The sample has 300,000 or so distinct CDR3 sequences. The V gene's germline CDR1 is DFQATT and CDR2 SNEGSKA (reference sequence). This CDR3 spans 14 amino acids. Sequencing was carried out using blood T cells: a sorted CD56 or NKG2C T cell subset, CD4+ or CD8+ T cells, or bulk PBMC T cells (not recorded which). The sequence was collected from a woman between 18 and 69 years old in good health. This chain connects TRBV20-1 to TRBJ2-4. The CDR3 loop is CSASLNLAKNIQYF.